This passage covers 11 T cell receptor beta chains from one sample sequenced in a study of T cell responses to AZD1222 COVID-19 vaccine. TCRdb keeps only in-frame clones here, not all; method: immunoSEQ multiplex PCR. The table lists under 150,000 clones, approximately 90% of them singletons. Sequenced material: peripheral blood, taken on day 0 of AZD1222 vaccination. The receptor source for this set is an adult in good health.

This chain links TRBV12-3 or TRBV12-4 with TRBJ2-3, with 7 bases lining up with TRBD1. J lost 6 bases, V lost 5 bases, and 2 bases had no gene match. This CDR3 is built from 12 residues. CDR3 DNA sequence: TGTGCCAGCAGTGGACAGGCCGATACGCAGTATTTT. Amino acid sequence: CASSGQADTQYF.

The chain recombines TRBV2 with TRBJ2-7; TRBD1 might be the D (6 bases). The germline gives CDR1 SNHLY, CDR2 FYNNEI. The length of the CDR3 is 14 residues. V was pared by 7 bases and J by 5 bases, with 18 bases between. This CDR3 reads CASTGETGVHEQYF. The DNA for the CDR3 is TGTGCCAGCACCGGCGAGACAGGAGTGCACGAGCAGTACTTC. Combining the CDR3 with reference TRBV2 and TRBJ2-7 gives the whole variable domain EPEVTQTPSHQVTQMGQEVILRCVPISNHLYFYWYRQILGQKVEFLVSFYNNEISEKSEIFDDQFSVERPDGSNFTLKIRSTKLEDSAMYFCASTGETGVHEQYFGPGTRLTVT.

V usage is TRBV7-9 and J usage is TRBJ2-5; D gene uncertain. This CDR3 spans 13 amino acids. CDR1 is SEHNR, CDR2 FQNEAQ, per germline (reference sequence). The ends were cut back, 5 bases at V and 5 bases at J, with 12 bases in the middle. The CDR3 DNA reads as TGTGCCAGCAGCAAGACCTTGGAGGAGACCCAGTACTTC. Translated: CASSKTLEETQYF.

The chain joins TRBV2 to TRBJ1-1; the match to TRBD1 covers 8 bases. Germline loops: CDR1 SNHLY, CDR2 FYNNEI. V gave up 4 bases and J gave up 4 bases; unmatched junction bases: 5. The CDR3 contains 14 residues. This chain's CDR3 is CASSATGGSTEAFF. Here the CDR3 DNA reads TGTGCCAGCAGTGCAACAGGGGGTAGCACTGAAGCTTTCTTT.

The rearrangement links TRBV10-3 to TRBJ1-6, with no clear D. Trimming removed 5 bases from V and 7 bases from J, with 12 bases in between. Germline CDR1 reads ENHRY; CDR2 reads SYGVKD. The CDR3 loop spans 14 amino acids. CDR3 sequence: CAISPGAANSPLHF. The CDR3 region has the DNA TGTGCCATCAGTCCGGGAGCGGCCAATTCACCCCTCCACTTT.

This chain's CDR3 is CASSPGQKYGYTF. The CDR3 nucleotides read TGTGCCAGCTCACCCGGACAGAAGTATGGCTACACCTTC. The chain employs TRBV18 and TRBJ1-2, with D possibly being TRBD1 (6 bases). Trimming shortened V by 3 bases and J by 5 bases, and 10 bases separated the two germline ends. The CDR3 sequence is 13 residues long. Germline lookup yields CDR1 KGHSH and CDR2 LQKENI.

This chain uses TRBV29-1 with TRBJ2-7, with D uncertain. The CDR3 length is 10 residues. Trimming shortened V by 4 bases and J by 4 bases, and 5 bases separated the two germline ends. From germline, CDR1 is SQVTM and CDR2 ANQGSEA. The CDR3 nucleotides read TGCAGCGTTGCTGGGTACGAGCAGTACTTC. Amino acids: CSVAGYEQYF.

The CDR3 here is CSATPPSGFSTDTQYF. The CDR3 DNA is TGCAGCGCTACACCTCCTAGCGGCTTTAGCACAGATACGCAGTATTTT. The genes are TRBV29-1 and TRBJ2-3; 7 positions agree with TRBD2. Trimming removed 7 bases from V and 0 bases from J; junction bases left unmatched: 13. The CDR3 covers 16 residues. Per germline, CDR1 SQVTM and CDR2 ANQGSEA.

V usage is TRBV18 and J usage is TRBJ2-7; TRBD2 might be the D (5 bases). Looked up from germline, CDR1 is KGHSH and CDR2 is LQKENI. The length of the CDR3 is 13 residues. V lost 6 bases to trimming and J lost 2 bases, with 11 bases between them. CDR3 loop: CASSPSGPYEQYF. The CDR3, as DNA: TGTGCCAGCTCCCCCAGCGGTCCCTACGAGCAGTACTTC.

This chain uses TRBV3-1 (or the pseudogene TRBV3-2) with TRBJ2-1; possibly TRBD1 or TRBD2 for D (7 bases each). Germline V CDR1 and CDR2: LGHDT, YNNKEL (reference sequence). V lost 4 bases to trimming and J lost 9 bases, with 16 bases between them. The CDR3 covers 14 residues. For the CDR3, the DNA is TGTGCCAGCAGCCTAAAAACCAGGGGGGGTGAGCAGTTCTTC. It encodes CASSLKTRGGEQFF.

This clone was detected only a few times. The CDR3 bases are TGTGCCAGCAGTCTCGGGTCGGGAAGTAATTCACCCCTCCACTTT. Protein sequence: CASSLGSGSNSPLHF. The V call is TRBV6-5, the J call TRBJ1-6, with D hard to call. Germline V lookup: CDR1 MNHEY, CDR2 SVGAGI. The CDR3 runs to 15 residues. With 5 bases removed from V and 6 bases from J, the gap between germline ends came to 14 bases.